This TCR beta chain was obtained from a study of blood T cells in healthy people across ages. Germline assignment: CDR1 MNHEY and CDR2 SVGEGT. V lost 4 bases to trimming and J lost 1 base, with 17 bases between them. The CDR3 has 17 residues. A second about 7 to 12 cycle PCR used barcoded and J-beta primers. TCRdb independently ran MiXCR on the 5' RACE reads; one entry per CDR3 protein. Among around 2 million distinct CDR3 sequences listed, 35% to 50% were seen once. This clonotype was sampled from a human donor in good health. Sequencing used blood. This sequence joins TRBV6-2 or TRBV6-3 and TRBJ2-4, with D perhaps matching TRBD1 (5 bases). The CDR3 DNA reads TGTGCCAGCAGTTCCCTGACAGATCACCGCGCCAAAAACATTCAGTACTTC. It specifies CASSSLTDHRAKNIQYF.